These 14 T cell receptor beta chains were all obtained from the same sample, sequenced in a study of blood T cells in healthy people across ages. The authors ran a second PCR of about 6 to 11 cycles using a sample-barcoded 5' primer and a J-beta primer mix. MiXCR, applied by TCRdb to the 5' RACE reads, yields one record per CDR3 protein. This sample has about 570,000 distinct CDR3 sequences, with 25% to 30% found just once. The material sequenced was blood. Receptor source: a woman between 70 and 85 years old in good health.

In this sample, this clonotype turned up a few times. The rearrangement joins TRBV4-3 to TRBJ2-5; TRBD1 matches 12 bases. The CDR3 has 19 amino acids. The V gene end was trimmed by 0 bases and the J gene end by 5 bases; junction bases not matched to a gene: 13. The V gene's germline CDR1 is LGHNA and CDR2 YSLEER. The CDR3 DNA sequence: TGCGCCAGCAGCCAAGATTGGGGAGCTGGGACAGGGGGCACGGAGACCCAGTACTTC. It encodes CASSQDWGAGTGGTETQYF.

As regards this clonotype: At one of its ends the junction is not consistent with the germline gene, which may arise from a read error. This chain links TRBV30 with TRBJ1-6; no clear D gene. CDR3 length: 13 residues. Per the germline V gene, CDR1 is GTSNPN and CDR2 is SVGIG (reference sequence). DNA of the CDR3: TGTGCCTGGAGTTCCACACAAAGGACGCCCCTCCGCTTT. Translating it yields CAWSSTQRTPLRF.

The chain joins TRBV27 to TRBJ1-1; 8 bases agree with TRBD1. The germline V gene encodes CDR1 MNHEY and CDR2 SMNVEV (reference sequence). Unmatched junction bases numbered 14, after V lost 4 bases and J lost 4 bases. The CDR3 covers 17 residues. CDR3 region: CASSSLGAGQESTEAFF. In DNA, the CDR3 is TGTGCCAGCAGTTCCCTAGGAGCGGGACAGGAGTCCACTGAAGCTTTCTTT.

This chain connects TRBV2 to TRBJ2-5, with unresolved D. The CDR3 is made up of 14 amino acids. Germline values: CDR1 SNHLY, CDR2 FYNNEI. V gave up 6 bases and J gave up 3 bases, with 14 bases separating them. The DNA for the CDR3 is TGTGCCAGCAGGCCACAACCTGGGAAAGAGACCCAGTACTTC. Translation gives CASRPQPGKETQYF.

The chain employs TRBV6-4 and TRBJ2-3; D could derive from TRBD1 or TRBD2 (5 bases each). CDR1 and CDR2 from the germline V gene are MRHNA and SNTAGT. Trimming pared 7 bases from V and 2 bases from J, leaving 16 bases between. CDR3 length equals 15 residues. CDR3 nucleotides: TGTGCCAGCATGAGGGAACCAGGGTTCACAGATACGCAGTATTTT. Its translation is CASMREPGFTDTQYF.

This rearrangement joins TRBV19 to TRBJ1-2; 7 bases map to TRBD1. The CDR3 covers 13 residues. Losses at the gene ends were 6 bases for V and 4 bases for J; bases not matched to a gene: 5. CDR1 is LNHDA, CDR2 SQIVND, per germline (reference sequence). The CDR3 DNA reads TGTGCCAGTAGCCCCAACAGGGGCTATGGCTACACCTTC. It translates to CASSPNRGYGYTF.

This clonotype was found a few times. Compared with germline, one end of the junction differs, possibly owing to a read error. The chain uses TRBV6-1 and TRBJ2-4; D is possibly TRBD1 (7 bases). Germline assignment: CDR1 MNHNS and CDR2 SASEGT. The CDR3 sequence is 15 residues long. The chain's CDR3 is CASSEPGQGGNIRYF. CDR3 nucleotides: TGTGCCAGCAGTGAACCTGGTCAGGGGGGAAACATTCGGTACTTC.

This chain uses TRBV5-1 with TRBJ2-7; D is possibly TRBD1 (5 bases). V was clipped by 0 bases and J by 0 bases, with 7 bases between them. CDR1 is SGHRS and CDR2 is YFSETQ in the germline V gene. The CDR3 contains 14 residues. The CDR3 DNA reads as TGCGCCAGCAGCTTGGCCGACAGCTCCTACGAGCAGTACTTC. This encodes CASSLADSSYEQYF.

Only a few counts were recorded for this clonotype. This chain links TRBV2 with TRBJ1-4; D unresolved. The CDR3 length is 10 residues. Trimming removed 8 bases at V and 5 bases at J, with 3 bases between. The germline V gene has CDR1 SNHLY and CDR2 FYNNEI. CDR3 sequence reads: CASQNEKLFF. The CDR3 DNA is TGTGCCAGCCAAAATGAAAAACTGTTTTTT. Full variable domain (remainder filled in from reference TRBV2 and TRBJ1-4): EPEVTQTPSHQVTQMGQEVILRCVPISNHLYFYWYRQILGQKVEFLVSFYNNEISEKSEIFDDQFSVERPDGSNFTLKIRSTKLEDSAMYFCASQNEKLFFGSGTQLSVL.

This clonotype appeared a few times. The V gene is TRBV5-1, the J gene TRBJ2-4; TRBD1 or TRBD2 may be the D gene (5 bases each). Germline V CDR1 and CDR2: SGHRS, YFSETQ. The ends were cut back, 5 bases at V and 4 bases at J, with 13 bases in the middle. This CDR3 has 14 amino acids. The CDR3 reads CASSPGTMKNIQYF. For the CDR3, the DNA is TGCGCCAGCAGTCCCGGGACCATGAAAAACATTCAGTACTTC.

This clonotype was seen at least ten times. The J gene is TRBJ2-2, the V gene TRBV20-1; TRBD2 matches 8 bases. Germline loops: CDR1 DFQATT, CDR2 SNEGSKA (reference sequence). The trim removed 6 bases at V and 0 bases at J, leaving 3 bases unmatched. The CDR3 spans 14 residues. CDR3 sequence (DNA): TGCAGTGCCAATAGCGGGGCGAACACCGGGGAGCTGTTTTTT. Translation: CSANSGANTGELFF.

The V and J genes are TRBV5-4 and TRBJ2-1, with no clear D. Germline CDR1 and CDR2: SGHNT and YYREEE (reference sequence). The CDR3 spans 15 residues. Trimming shortened V by 1 base and J by 3 bases, and 11 bases separated the two germline ends. The DNA for the CDR3 is TGTGCCAGCAGCTTGATGAGTCCCATCTACAATGAGCAGTTCTTC. Translated, it gives CASSLMSPIYNEQFF. Supplemented by reference TRBV5-4 and TRBJ2-1, the full variable domain reads ETGVTQSPTHLIKTRGQQVTLRCSSQSGHNTVSWYQQALGQGPQFIFQYYREEENGRGNFPPRFSGLQFPNYSSELNVNALELDDSALYLCASSLMSPIYNEQFFGPGTRLTVL.

The chain links TRBV4-2 to TRBJ1-1; no definite D call. The V gene's germline CDR1 is LGHNA and CDR2 YNFKEQ. V lost 0 bases to trimming and J lost 3 bases, with 14 bases between them. The CDR3 is 16 residues long. CDR3: CASSQDRGDRYTEAFF. CDR3 bases: TGTGCCAGCAGCCAAGATAGAGGAGATCGCTACACTGAAGCTTTCTTT.

The V and J genes are TRBV4-3 and TRBJ2-5; 8 bases fit TRBD2. The closer fit of TRBJ2-1 to the DNA end suggests the J call may be wrong. The CDR3 covers 15 residues. Germline CDR1 LGHNA, CDR2 YSLEER. The CDR3 loop reads CASSPRGTRGNEQFF. DNA for the CDR3: TGCGCCAGCAGCCCCCGGGGGACTAGAGGCAATGAGCAGTTCTTC.